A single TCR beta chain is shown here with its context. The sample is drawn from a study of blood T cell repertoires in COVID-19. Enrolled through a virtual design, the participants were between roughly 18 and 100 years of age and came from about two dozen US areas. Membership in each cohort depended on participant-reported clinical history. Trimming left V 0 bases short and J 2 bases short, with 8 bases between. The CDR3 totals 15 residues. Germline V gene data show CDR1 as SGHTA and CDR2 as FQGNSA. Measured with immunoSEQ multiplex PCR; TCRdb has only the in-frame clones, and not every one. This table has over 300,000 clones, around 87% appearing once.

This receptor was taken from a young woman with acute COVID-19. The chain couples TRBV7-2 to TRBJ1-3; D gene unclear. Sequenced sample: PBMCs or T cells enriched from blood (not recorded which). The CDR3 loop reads CASSLAGGTGNTIYF. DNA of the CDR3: TGTGCCAGCAGCTTAGCGGGCGGGACTGGAAACACCATATATTTT.